This passage covers 30 T cell receptor beta chains from one sample sequenced in a study of T cell responses to AZD1222 COVID-19 vaccine. Some clones are missing from TCRdb's copy, which holds only in-frame ones; the method was immunoSEQ multiplex PCR. The sample has about 120,000 clones, 90% seen once; the top ten hold about 4.3%. The material was peripheral blood, obtained on day 0 of MenACWY control vaccination. The source of these receptors is an adult in good health.

This clone has a single count. The chain employs TRBV6-5 and TRBJ2-7; possibly TRBD2 for D (6 bases). Germline V gene data show CDR1 as MNHEY and CDR2 as SVGAGI. V was pared by 6 bases and J by 7 bases, with 13 bases between. This CDR3 has 12 residues. CDR3 in DNA: TGTGCCAGCAGCCGGGGAGGTGAAGAGCAGTACGTC. As protein: CASSRGGEEQYV.

The V gene is TRBV7-9, the J gene TRBJ1-1; D remains unclear. Germline V gives CDR1 SEHNR, CDR2 FQNEAQ (reference sequence). V was cut by 3 bases and J by 0 bases, with 11 bases left in between. The CDR3 extends over 15 amino acids. CDR3 nucleotide sequence: TGTGCCAGCAGCTTTTCGGGGTACCTGAACACTGAAGCTTTCTTT. It codes for CASSFSGYLNTEAFF.

This chain connects TRBV3-1 (or the pseudogene TRBV3-2) to TRBJ2-3; possibly TRBD2 for D (6 bases). Germline V lookup: CDR1 LGHDT, CDR2 YNNKEL (reference sequence). The CDR3 is 16 amino acids. Trimming took off 2 bases at V and 6 bases at J, with 18 bases between the two ends. CDR3 DNA sequence: TGTGCCAGCAGCCAACATACCGGGACTCCCTCGGATACGCAGTATTTT. This translates into CASSQHTGTPSDTQYF.

This clone was detected once. V gene TRBV21-1 combines with J gene TRBJ1-1; TRBD1 is the table's D call, not checked against the DNA. TRBV21-1 is an annotated pseudogene. This CDR3 spans 16 amino acids. CDR3 bases: TGTGCCAGCAGCAAACCCCCGGACAGGGTAAGGACTGAAGCTTTCTTT. Translating it yields CASSKPPDRVRTEAFF.

This clone was counted a few times. The chain employs TRBV28 and TRBJ1-3; no clear D. The CDR3 is 12 amino acids. Germline V gives CDR1 MDHEN, CDR2 SYDVKM. V dropped 8 bases and J dropped 4 bases, with 9 bases sitting between them. DNA of the CDR3: TGTGCCAGCGGCCCCGAGGGAAACACCATATATTTT. It is translated as CASGPEGNTIYF.

V usage is TRBV5-4 and J usage is TRBJ2-1, with a tentative D call TRBD1 (5 bases). V was pared by 0 bases and J by 5 bases, with 6 bases between. There are 13 residues in the CDR3. Per germline, CDR1 SGHNT and CDR2 YYREEE (reference sequence). The CDR3 nucleotides read TGTGCCAGCAGCTTGGGCAGGGACAATGAGCAGTTCTTC. It encodes CASSLGRDNEQFF.

V is TRBV28 and J is TRBJ2-3; 7 bases agree with TRBD1. Germline V gives CDR1 MDHEN, CDR2 SYDVKM. CDR3 length: 16 residues. Losses at the gene ends were 4 bases for V and 3 bases for J; bases not matched to a gene: 10. The chain's CDR3 is CASSSATGERTDTQYF. DNA of the CDR3: TGTGCCAGCAGTTCAGCAACAGGGGAGAGGACAGATACGCAGTATTTT.

The V and J genes are TRBV24-1 and TRBJ1-2; 8 bases fit TRBD1. With V trimmed by 6 bases and J by 4 bases, 3 bases remained unmatched. This CDR3 is built from 13 residues. CDR1 and CDR2 (germline): KGHDR, SFDVKD. The CDR3 region is CATSSGGVYGYTF. The CDR3, as DNA: TGTGCCACCAGTTCAGGGGGCGTCTATGGCTACACCTTC.

This clone was found once. This chain uses TRBV12-3 or TRBV12-4 with TRBJ1-6; D gene ambiguous. This CDR3 comprises 11 residues. V shed 5 bases and J shed 10 bases, with 6 bases lying between them. The CDR3 reads CASSLRSPLHF. The DNA of the CDR3 is TGTGCCAGCAGTCTTCGATCACCCCTCCACTTT.

CDR3: CASSVPAGGPSEQFF. The DNA for the CDR3 is TGTGCCAGTAGTGTACCAGCGGGGGGGCCGTCTGAGCAGTTCTTC. The chain joins TRBV19 to TRBJ2-1; 10 nucleotides align to TRBD2. The V gene end was trimmed by 5 bases and the J gene end by 9 bases; junction bases not matched to a gene: 10. CDR1 is LNHDA and CDR2 is SQIVND in the germline V gene (reference sequence). This CDR3 is built from 15 residues.

The J gene is TRBJ2-5, the V gene TRBV3-1 (or the pseudogene TRBV3-2); 13 nucleotides match TRBD2. This CDR3 is 15 amino acids long. V shed 4 bases, J shed 5 bases, and the junction held 4 bases outside the gene matches. The germline gives CDR1 LGHDT, CDR2 YNNKEL (reference sequence). The CDR3 reads CASSPLAGGVETQYF. For the CDR3, the DNA is TGTGCCAGCAGCCCACTAGCGGGGGGGGTGGAGACCCAGTACTTC.

The rearrangement links TRBV6-5 to TRBJ1-2; tentative D call: TRBD1 (5 bases). The germline V gene encodes CDR1 MNHEY and CDR2 SVGAGI. The V end lost 1 base, the J end lost 7 bases, and 13 bases lay between the germline ends. This CDR3 is built from 14 residues. Here the CDR3 DNA reads TGTGCCAGCAGTTACTATGGGGGTCCGGGTGGCTACACCTTC. Translating gives CASSYYGGPGGYTF.

The chain uses TRBV5-1 and TRBJ2-3, with 9 bases that match TRBD2. Germline V gives CDR1 SGHRS, CDR2 YFSETQ. This CDR3 spans 15 amino acids. After removal of 4 bases from V and 1 base from J, the junction contained 4 bases not matched to a gene. CDR3 sequence reads: CASSLERGGTDTQYF. The CDR3 DNA sequence: TGCGCCAGCAGCCTGGAGCGGGGGGGCACAGATACGCAGTATTTT.

The CDR3 coding sequence is TGTGCCAGCAGTTTATCTGGGGGCGCCACCTACGAGCAGTACTTC. Its translation: CASSLSGGATYEQYF. The rearrangement joins TRBV28 to TRBJ2-7, with D possibly matching TRBD1 (6 bases). The V end lost 1 base, the J end lost 2 bases, and 12 bases lay between the germline ends. Germline CDR1 is MDHEN and CDR2 is SYDVKM. The CDR3 runs to 15 residues.

The rearrangement links TRBV10-3 to TRBJ2-1; TRBD1 matches at 12 bases. With 6 bases clipped from V and 6 bases from J, the junction kept 6 bases outside the gene matches. CDR3 length equals 15 residues. The germline CDR1 and CDR2 sequences are ENHRY and SYGVKD. CDR3 nucleotide sequence: TGTGCCATCAGCCGAGCGGGACAGGGGGCCAATGAGCAGTTCTTC. It yields the protein CAISRAGQGANEQFF.

The rearrangement links TRBV28 to TRBJ2-7, with D tentatively TRBD1 (6 bases). V gave up 5 bases and J gave up 3 bases, with 17 bases separating them. The CDR3 is 15 residues long. Germline lookup yields CDR1 MDHEN and CDR2 SYDVKM. The CDR3 is CASSIFRGEGYEQYF. In DNA form, the CDR3 reads TGTGCCAGCAGTATCTTCAGGGGAGAAGGCTACGAGCAGTACTTC.

The CDR3, as DNA: TGTGCCAGCAGGTGGGGGGGCTTGGATGGCTACACCTTC. It specifies CASRWGGLDGYTF. The gene calls are TRBV28 and TRBJ1-2, with D possibly TRBD1 on 6 matching bases. The CDR3 totals 13 residues. Germline V gene sequence: CDR1 MDHEN, CDR2 SYDVKM. V was clipped by 6 bases and J by 6 bases, with 14 bases between them.

This clone has just one count. J is TRBJ1-5 and V is TRBV6-6; D is possibly TRBD1 (5 bases). This CDR3 region has 15 residues. CDR1 and CDR2 (germline): MNHNY, SVGAGI (reference sequence). Deletions cut 6 bases from V and 0 bases from J, with 12 bases between. Here the CDR3 DNA reads TGTGCCAGCAGACCCGTGGGGGTTAGCAATCAGCCCCAGCATTTT. This codes for CASRPVGVSNQPQHF.

V usage is TRBV7-2 and J usage is TRBJ1-6, with a tentative D call TRBD1 (6 bases). Trimming removed 8 bases at V and 7 bases at J, with 9 bases between. In germline, CDR1 is SGHTA, CDR2 FQGNSA. There are 12 residues in the CDR3. This chain's CDR3 is CASGGFNSPLHF. CDR3 nucleotides: TGTGCCAGCGGGGGCTTCAATTCACCCCTCCACTTT. Based on the CDR3 plus reference TRBV7-2 and TRBJ1-6, the full variable domain is GAGVSQSPSNKVTEKGKDVELRCDPISGHTALYWYRQSLGQGLEFLIYFQGNSAPDKSGLPSDRFSAERTGGSVSTLTIQRTQQEDSAVYLCASGGFNSPLHFGNGTRLTVT.

This clone was observed a few times. The chain employs TRBV6-5 and TRBJ2-5, with D possibly matching TRBD1 (7 bases). V lost 4 bases and J 5 bases, leaving 17 bases between the germline ends. This CDR3 region has 15 residues. Germline lookup yields CDR1 MNHEY and CDR2 SVGAGI. DNA of the CDR3: TGTGCCAGCAGTTCCCCAGGGGGAGGAGAGGAGACCCAGTACTTC. It specifies CASSSPGGGEETQYF.

The V call is TRBV2, the J call TRBJ2-1; D might be TRBD2 (6 bases). CDR1 is SNHLY and CDR2 is FYNNEI in the germline V gene. V dropped 3 bases and J dropped 9 bases, with 18 bases sitting between them. The CDR3 loop spans 15 amino acids. Here the CDR3 reads CASSDREKKVGEQFF. CDR3 DNA: TGTGCCAGCAGTGATCGGGAGAAAAAAGTTGGTGAGCAGTTCTTC.

This chain links TRBV25-1 with TRBJ1-1; no definite D call. Trimming cost V 1 base and J 7 bases, with 7 bases left between them. The CDR3 totals 12 residues. Per the germline V gene, CDR1 is MGHDK and CDR2 is SYGVNS. The CDR3 reads CASSELHSEAFF. CDR3 bases: TGTGCCAGCAGTGAATTGCACAGTGAAGCTTTCTTT.

The V gene is TRBV14, the J gene TRBJ2-5, with D perhaps matching TRBD2 (6 bases). The CDR3 has 14 amino acids. V gave up 4 bases and J gave up 5 bases, with 14 bases separating them. CDR1 is SGHDN and CDR2 is FVKESK in the germline V gene. CDR3 sequence reads: CASSPVGGVETQYF. DNA of the CDR3: TGTGCCAGCAGCCCCGTGGGAGGAGTGGAGACCCAGTACTTC.

The chain uses TRBV7-8 and TRBJ2-3, with D uncertain. Germline CDR1 SGHVS, CDR2 FQNEAQ. Between the trimmed V and J ends, which lost 6 bases and 3 bases, there was a span of 10 bases. The CDR3 runs to 13 residues. CDR3 amino acids: CASSNVRTDTQYF. CDR3 coding DNA: TGTGCCAGCAGTAATGTTCGGACAGATACGCAGTATTTT. The full variable domain, with the rest looked up from reference TRBV7-8 and TRBJ2-3, is GAGVSQSPRYKVAKRGQDVALRCDPISGHVSLFWYQQALGQGPEFLTYFQNEAQLDKSGLPSDRFFAERPEGSVSTLKIQRTQQEDSAVYLCASSNVRTDTQYFGPGTRLTVL.

Here the CDR3 DNA reads TGTGCCAGCAGTCCCCAGGACAGACTCCTCCACTTT. Residues: CASSPQDRLLHF. The chain is built from TRBV6-5 and TRBJ1-6; TRBD1 might be the D (6 bases). This CDR3 contains 12 residues. V was cut by 5 bases and J by 15 bases, with 14 bases left in between. The V gene's germline CDR1 is MNHEY and CDR2 SVGAGI.

The chain is built from TRBV6-1 and TRBJ1-3; no clear D. Trimming pared 2 bases from V and 0 bases from J, leaving 8 bases between. The CDR3 length is 15 residues. The V gene's germline CDR1 is MNHNS and CDR2 SASEGT. CDR3 bases: TGTGCCAGCAGTGAATGGAGGGTCTCTGGAAACACCATATATTTT. Amino acid sequence: CASSEWRVSGNTIYF.

The gene calls are TRBV3-1 (or the pseudogene TRBV3-2) and TRBJ2-3; D is undetermined. CDR3 length: 15 amino acids. In germline, CDR1 is LGHDT, CDR2 YNNKEL (reference sequence). V was cut by 3 bases and J by 0 bases, with 10 bases left in between. CDR3 in amino acids: CASSQTLDSTDTQYF. In DNA form, the CDR3 reads TGTGCCAGCAGCCAGACCCTGGATAGCACAGATACGCAGTATTTT.

This clone has only one observation. The rearrangement uses TRBV5-1 and TRBJ1-6, with TRBD1 matching over 11 bases. The germline V gene has CDR1 SGHRS and CDR2 YFSETQ. This CDR3 spans 14 amino acids. The V segment lost 3 bases and the J segment 14 bases; nucleotides outside the gene matches: 7. The CDR3 region is CASSSGTGGWSLHF. CDR3 bases: TGCGCCAGCAGCTCCGGGACAGGGGGATGGTCCCTCCACTTT. Together with reference TRBV5-1 and TRBJ1-6, the CDR3 gives the full variable domain: KAGVTQTPRYLIKTRGQQVTLSCSPISGHRSVSWYQQTPGQGLQFLFEYFSETQRNKGNFPGRFSGRQFSNSRSEMNVSTLELGDSALYLCASSSGTGGWSLHFGNGTRLTVT.

The genes are TRBV6-6 and TRBJ2-7; D unresolved. The length of the CDR3 is 12 residues. Germline assignment: CDR1 MNHNY and CDR2 SVGAGI (reference sequence). Trimming took 5 bases from V and 3 from J, leaving 8 bases between them. The CDR3 nucleotides are TGTGCCAGCAGTAAGGACGGCTACGAGCAGTACTTC. Protein: CASSKDGYEQYF.

V and J are TRBV11-2 and TRBJ2-7, with 13 positions matching TRBD2. This CDR3 is built from 16 residues. From germline, CDR1 is SGHAT and CDR2 FQNNGV. The ends lost 4 bases at V and 6 bases at J; junction bases unmatched: 9. CDR3 sequence (DNA): TGTGCCAGCAGCTCAACACTAGCGGGAGGGCCGTTCGAGCAGTACTTC. Translation gives CASSSTLAGGPFEQYF. Drawing the rest from reference TRBV11-2 and TRBJ2-7, the complete variable domain is EAGVAQSPRYKIIEKRQSVAFWCNPISGHATLYWYQQILGQGPKLLIQFQNNGVVDDSQLPKDRFSAERLKGVDSTLKIQPAKLEDSAVYLCASSSTLAGGPFEQYFGPGTRLTVT.